This T cell receptor beta chain is drawn from a study of OX40 agonist ivuxolimab in advanced cancers. Study-wide points: Patients with a partial response at 0.1-3.0 mg/kg had among the lowest clonal expansion.

The assay was immunoSEQ multiplex PCR, and TCRdb's table has in-frame clones only and misses some. The sample records about 83,000 clones, around 84% being singletons. A word on this clone: The antigen remains unidentified.

The source material was CD4+ or CD8+ T cells sorted from blood, sampled in a trial of the OX40 agonist ivuxolimab. The receptor was isolated from an adult with an advanced solid tumor such as melanoma, head and neck, liver or kidney cancer.

The CDR3 region is CASSWDGEAFF. The CDR3 nucleotides read TGTGCCAGCAGTTGGGACGGTGAAGCTTTCTTT. This rearrangement joins TRBV6-1 to TRBJ1-1, with D possibly TRBD1 on 5 matching bases. The germline V gene has CDR1 MNHNS and CDR2 SASEGT. With 5 bases removed from V and 7 bases from J, the gap between germline ends came to 8 bases. This CDR3 is 11 amino acids long.